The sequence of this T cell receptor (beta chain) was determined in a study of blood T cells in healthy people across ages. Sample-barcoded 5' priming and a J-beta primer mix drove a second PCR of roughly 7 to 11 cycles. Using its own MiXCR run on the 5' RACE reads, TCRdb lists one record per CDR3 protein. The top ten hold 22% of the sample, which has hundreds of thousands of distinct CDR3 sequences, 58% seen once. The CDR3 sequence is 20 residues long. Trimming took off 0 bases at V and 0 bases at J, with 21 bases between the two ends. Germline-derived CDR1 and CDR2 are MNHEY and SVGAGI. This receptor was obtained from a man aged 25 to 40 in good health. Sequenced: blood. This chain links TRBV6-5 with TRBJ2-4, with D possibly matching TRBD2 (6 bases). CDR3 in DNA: TGTGCCAGCAGTTACTCGTTTTCGGGGGAGGCCACCCTAGCCAAAAACATTCAGTACTTC. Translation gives CASSYSFSGEATLAKNIQYF.